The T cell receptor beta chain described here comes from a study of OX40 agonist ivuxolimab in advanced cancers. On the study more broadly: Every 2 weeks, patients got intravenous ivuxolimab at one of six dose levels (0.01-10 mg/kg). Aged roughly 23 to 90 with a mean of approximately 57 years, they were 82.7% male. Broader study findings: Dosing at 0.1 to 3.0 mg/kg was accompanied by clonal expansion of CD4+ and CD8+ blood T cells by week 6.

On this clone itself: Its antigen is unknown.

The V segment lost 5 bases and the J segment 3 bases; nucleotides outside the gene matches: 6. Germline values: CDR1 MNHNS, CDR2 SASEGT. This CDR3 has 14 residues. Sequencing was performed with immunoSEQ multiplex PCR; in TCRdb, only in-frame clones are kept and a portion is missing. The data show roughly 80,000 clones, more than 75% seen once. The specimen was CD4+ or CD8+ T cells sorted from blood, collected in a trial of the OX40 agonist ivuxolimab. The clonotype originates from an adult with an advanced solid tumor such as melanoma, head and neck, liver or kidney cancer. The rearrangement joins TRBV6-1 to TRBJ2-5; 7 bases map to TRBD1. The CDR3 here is CASSSDRVKETQYF. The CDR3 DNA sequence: TGTGCCAGCAGTAGCGACAGGGTAAAAGAGACCCAGTACTTC.